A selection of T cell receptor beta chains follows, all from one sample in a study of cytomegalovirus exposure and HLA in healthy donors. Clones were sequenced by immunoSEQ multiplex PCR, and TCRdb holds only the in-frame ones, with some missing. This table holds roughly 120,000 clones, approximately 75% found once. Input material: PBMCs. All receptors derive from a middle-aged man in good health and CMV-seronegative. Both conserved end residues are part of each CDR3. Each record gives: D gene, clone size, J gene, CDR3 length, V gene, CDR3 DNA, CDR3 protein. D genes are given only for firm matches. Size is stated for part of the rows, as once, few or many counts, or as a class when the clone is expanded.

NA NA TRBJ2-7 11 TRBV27 TGTGCCAGCAGTTGGGGAGGTGAGCAGTACTTC CASSWGGEQYF
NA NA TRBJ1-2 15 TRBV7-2 TGTGCCAGCTCCCTTGGGGGGGCCGGGATATATGGCTACACCTTC CASSLGGAGIYGYTF
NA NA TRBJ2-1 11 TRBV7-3 TGTGCCAGCAGCTTAGGTCAGGAGCAGTTCTTC CASSLGQEQFF
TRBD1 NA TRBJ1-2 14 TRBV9 TGTGCCAGCAGCGCGACAGGGGACTACTATGGCTACACCTTC CASSATGDYYGYTF
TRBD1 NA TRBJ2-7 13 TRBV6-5 TGTGCCAGCAGTTTGACAGGGCCCTCCGAGCAGTACTTC CASSLTGPSEQYF
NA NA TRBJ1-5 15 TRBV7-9 TGTGCCAGCAGCCAAGGGGTTTATAGCAATCAGCCCCAGCATTTT CASSQGVYSNQPQHF
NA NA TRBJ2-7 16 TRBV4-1 TGCGCCAGCAGCCTAGGGGTAAGTCTAGGCAGGGGAGAGCAGTACTTC CASSLGVSLGRGEQYF
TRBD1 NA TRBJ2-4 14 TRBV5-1 TGCGCCAGCAGCCCCGGACAGGGTTGGAACAGTCAGTACTTC CASSPGQGWNSQYF
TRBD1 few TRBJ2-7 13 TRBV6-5 TGTGCCAGCAGAGGTGGACAGGGGCGCGAGCAGTACTTC CASRGGQGREQYF
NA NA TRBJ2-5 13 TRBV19 TGTGCCAGTAGTATGGCAGGGGTAGAGACCCAGTACTTC CASSMAGVETQYF
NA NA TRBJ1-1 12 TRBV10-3 TGTGCCATCGCAGGCCCGAACACTGAAGCTTTCTTT CAIAGPNTEAFF
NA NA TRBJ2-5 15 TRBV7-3 TGTGCCAGCAGCTTATATCCGGGACTTGGAGAGACCCAGTACTTC CASSLYPGLGETQYF
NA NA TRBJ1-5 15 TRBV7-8 TGTGCCAGCAGTTCGCAGGCGACAAACAATCAGCCCCAGCATTTT CASSSQATNNQPQHF
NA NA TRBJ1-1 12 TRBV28 TGTGCCAGCAACCTAGGGAACACTGAAGCTTTCTTT CASNLGNTEAFF
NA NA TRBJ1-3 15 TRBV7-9 TGTGCCAGCAGTTCCACGAGGAGCGGTGGAAACACCATATATTTT CASSSTRSGGNTIYF
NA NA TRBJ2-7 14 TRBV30 TGTGCCTGCTCGATGAGCCACCCCACGTCCGAGCAGTACTTC CACSMSHPTSEQYF
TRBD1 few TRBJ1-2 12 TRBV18 TGTGCCAGCTCGGGACAGAACTATGGCTACACCTTC CASSGQNYGYTF
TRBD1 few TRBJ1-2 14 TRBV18 TGTGCCAGCTCACCGGGACAGTTTAACTATGGCTACACCTTC CASSPGQFNYGYTF
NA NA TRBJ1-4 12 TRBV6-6 TGTGCCAGCAGGGGTCCGGGGGAAAAACTGTTTTTT CASRGPGEKLFF
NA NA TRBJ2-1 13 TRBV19 TGTGCCAGTAGTCGCCTAGCAGGAAATGAGCAGTTCTTC CASSRLAGNEQFF
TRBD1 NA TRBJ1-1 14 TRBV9 TGTGCCAGCAGCGTGACAGGGATGAACACTGAAGCTTTCTTT CASSVTGMNTEAFF
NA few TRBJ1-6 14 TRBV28 TGTGCCAGCAGTCTCCAGTCCTATAATTCACCCCTCCACTTT CASSLQSYNSPLHF
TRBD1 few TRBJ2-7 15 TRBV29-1 TGCAGCGTTGAATACCGGGACAGGGGAGGCTACGAGCAGTACTTC CSVEYRDRGGYEQYF
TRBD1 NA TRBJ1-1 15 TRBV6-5 TGTGCCAGCAGTTACTATCAGGGGGCTATCACTGAAGCTTTCTTT CASSYYQGAITEAFF
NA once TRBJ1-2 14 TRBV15 TGTGCCACCAGCACCCGGCAGGTCAACTATGGCTACACCTTC CATSTRQVNYGYTF
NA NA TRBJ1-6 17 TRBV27 TGTGCCAGCAGTTTGGCAGGACAGAGGACCTATAATTCACCCCTCCACTTT CASSLAGQRTYNSPLHF
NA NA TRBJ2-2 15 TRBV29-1 TGCAGCGTTAAAAAGCCGGGGGTTTCCACCGGGGAGCTGTTTTTT CSVKKPGVSTGELFF
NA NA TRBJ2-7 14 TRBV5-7 TGTGCCAGCAGCCCAGGGTTCGGATCCTACGAGCAGTACTTC CASSPGFGSYEQYF
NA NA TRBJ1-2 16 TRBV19 TGTGCCAGTAGTGTGACTCCTGGGGGCTTGGAGTATGGCTACACCTTC CASSVTPGGLEYGYTF
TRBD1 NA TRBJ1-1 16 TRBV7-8 TGTGCCAGCAGCCCACAGGGACAGGGGGCGAACACTGAAGCTTTCTTT CASSPQGQGANTEAFF
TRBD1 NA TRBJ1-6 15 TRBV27 TGTGCCAGCAGTGAAAACAGGGGGTTAGGTTCACCCCTCCACTTT CASSENRGLGSPLHF
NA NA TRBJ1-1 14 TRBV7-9 TGTTCCAGCAGCTTCTCCGGGGGAGGAACTGAAGCTTTCTTT CSSSFSGGGTEAFF
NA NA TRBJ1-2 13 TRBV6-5 TGTGCCAGCAGTTACTCGATCGGGGGTGGCTACACCTTC CASSYSIGGGYTF
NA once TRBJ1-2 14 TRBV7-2 TGTGCCAGCAGCCTTACTACAGGGAACTATGGCTACACCTTC CASSLTTGNYGYTF